This T cell receptor beta chain was obtained from a study of blood T cell repertoires in COVID-19. The germline V gene has CDR1 MDHEN and CDR2 SYDVKM. This CDR3 comprises 14 residues. Unmatched junction bases numbered 6, after V lost 5 bases and J lost 7 bases. Clones were sequenced by immunoSEQ multiplex PCR, and TCRdb holds only the in-frame ones, with some missing. The sample includes roughly 150,000 clones, roughly 90% of them seen just once. The J gene is TRBJ1-5, the V gene TRBV28; 9 bases line up with TRBD1. The source is a woman between 65 and 79 years old with acute or convalescent COVID-19. Sequenced: peripheral blood. CDR3 coding DNA: TGTGCCAGCAGTCCCGGGACAGGGATACAGCCCCAGCATTTT. It specifies CASSPGTGIQPQHF.